The table lists the clone carrying this TCR beta chain with many counts. Its antigen is unknown. Time point reported: newly diagnosed GD, antithyroid drugs for less than 3 months. Extracted RNA from PBMCs served as the source of the TCR library. Arm-PCR with iRepertoire HTBI primers amplified the CDR3 regions for these TCR beta libraries. In TCRdb, the multiplex PCR reads were re-called with MiXCR into one record per CDR3 protein. The sample consists of about 400,000 distinct CDR3 sequences, 15% to 19% of them appearing once. The data were taken from a study of regulatory T cells in long-lasting Graves disease. Study-level information: Graves' patients (newly diagnosed) had been on antithyroid drugs under 3 months. Findings of the study overall: The persistent group shared 2,741 public clonotypes, more than the 850 to 1,000 shared by new patients. Among samples with persistent disease, TRBV28, TRBJ1-2 and TRBJ2-5 were favored.

Trimming pared 4 bases from V and 6 bases from J, leaving 16 bases between. Looked up from germline, CDR1 is SQVTM and CDR2 is ANQGSEA. The CDR3 covers 14 residues. The V and J genes are TRBV29-1 and TRBJ2-1, with TRBD1 as a possible D gene (6 bases). Sequenced material: peripheral blood mononuclear cells (PBMCs), taken at new diagnosis, from a patient treated with antithyroid drugs. This clonotype was obtained from a female donor with Graves disease. The CDR3, as DNA: TGCAGCGTTGGGGGACAACCTCCCTTCAATGAGCAGTTCTTC. Translated: CSVGGQPPFNEQFF.